This T cell receptor (beta chain) stems from a study of blood T cell repertoires in COVID-19. Study in general: Both acute and convalescent COVID-19 samples were obtained from the United States, Italy and Spain.

Cohort placement rested on clinical history that participants reported themselves. Per the authors' pipeline: Amplified reference gene primers provided the basis for estimating nucleated cell counts. Profiling relied on immunoSEQ multiplex PCR, and the TCRdb table lists in-frame clones only, not all of them. The V and J calls and clone size come from that table; D and trimming were worked out from the DNA. Here the sample spans approximately 160,000 clones, about 86% being singletons. Trimming removed 6 bases at V and 2 bases at J, with 14 bases between. The CDR3 contains 14 residues. The germline CDR1 and CDR2 sequences are MNHEY and SVGAGI.

The chain uses TRBV6-5 and TRBJ2-7; the D gene is possibly TRBD2 (5 bases). Sequenced sample: PBMCs or T cells enriched from blood (not recorded which). The receptor was isolated from a woman aged 45-60 years in a cohort exposed to, infected with or recovered from COVID-19 (not recorded which). DNA for the CDR3: TGTGCCAGCAGCGCCACCGGGATCCCCTACGAGCAGTACTTC. Translating it yields CASSATGIPYEQYF.